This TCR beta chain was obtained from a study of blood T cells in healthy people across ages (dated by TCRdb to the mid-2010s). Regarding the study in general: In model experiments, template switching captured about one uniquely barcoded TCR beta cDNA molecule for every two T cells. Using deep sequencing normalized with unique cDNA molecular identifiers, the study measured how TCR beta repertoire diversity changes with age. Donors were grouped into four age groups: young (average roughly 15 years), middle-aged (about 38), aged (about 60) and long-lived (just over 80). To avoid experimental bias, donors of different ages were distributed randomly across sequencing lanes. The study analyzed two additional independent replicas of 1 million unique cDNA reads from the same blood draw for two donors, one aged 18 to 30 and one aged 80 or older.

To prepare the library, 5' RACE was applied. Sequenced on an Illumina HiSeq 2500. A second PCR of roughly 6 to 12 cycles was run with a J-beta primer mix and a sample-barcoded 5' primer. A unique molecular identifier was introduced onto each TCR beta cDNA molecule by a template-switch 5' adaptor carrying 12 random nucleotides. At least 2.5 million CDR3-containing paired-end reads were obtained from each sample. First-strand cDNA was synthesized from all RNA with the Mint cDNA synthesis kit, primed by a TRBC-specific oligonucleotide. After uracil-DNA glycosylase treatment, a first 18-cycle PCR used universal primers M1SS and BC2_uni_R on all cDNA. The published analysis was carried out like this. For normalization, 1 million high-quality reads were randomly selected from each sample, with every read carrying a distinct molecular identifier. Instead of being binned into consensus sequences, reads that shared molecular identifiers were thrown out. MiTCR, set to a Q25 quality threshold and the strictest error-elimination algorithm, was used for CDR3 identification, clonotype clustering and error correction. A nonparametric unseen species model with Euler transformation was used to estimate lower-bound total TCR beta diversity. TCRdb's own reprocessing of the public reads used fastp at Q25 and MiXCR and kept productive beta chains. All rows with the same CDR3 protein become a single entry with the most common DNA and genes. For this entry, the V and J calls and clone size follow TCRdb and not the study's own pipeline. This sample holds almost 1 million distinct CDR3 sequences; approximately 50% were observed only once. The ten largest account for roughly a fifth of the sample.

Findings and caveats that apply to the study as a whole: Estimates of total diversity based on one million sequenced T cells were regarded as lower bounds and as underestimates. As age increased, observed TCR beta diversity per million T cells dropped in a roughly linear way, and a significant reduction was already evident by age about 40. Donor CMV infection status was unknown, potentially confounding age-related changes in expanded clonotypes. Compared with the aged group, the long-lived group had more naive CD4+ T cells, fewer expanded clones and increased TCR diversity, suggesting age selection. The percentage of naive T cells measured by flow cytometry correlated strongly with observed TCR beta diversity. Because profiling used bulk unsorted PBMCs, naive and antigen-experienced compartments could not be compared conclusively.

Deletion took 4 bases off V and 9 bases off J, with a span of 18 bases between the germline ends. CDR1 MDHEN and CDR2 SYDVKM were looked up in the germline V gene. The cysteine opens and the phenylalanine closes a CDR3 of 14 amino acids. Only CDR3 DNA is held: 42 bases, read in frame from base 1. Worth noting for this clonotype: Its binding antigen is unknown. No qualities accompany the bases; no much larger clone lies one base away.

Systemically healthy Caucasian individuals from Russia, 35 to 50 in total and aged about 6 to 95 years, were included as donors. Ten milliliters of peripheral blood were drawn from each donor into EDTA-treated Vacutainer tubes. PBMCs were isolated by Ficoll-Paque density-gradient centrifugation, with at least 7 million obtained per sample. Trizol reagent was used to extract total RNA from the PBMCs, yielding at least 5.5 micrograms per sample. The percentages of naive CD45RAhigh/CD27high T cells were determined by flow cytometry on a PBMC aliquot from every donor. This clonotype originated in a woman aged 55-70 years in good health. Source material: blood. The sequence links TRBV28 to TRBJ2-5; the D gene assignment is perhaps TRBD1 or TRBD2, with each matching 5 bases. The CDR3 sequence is CASSSLGTRSPQYF. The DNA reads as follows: TGTGCCAGCAGTTCACTTGGGACCCGATCCCCCCAGTACTTC.